What follows describes a single T cell receptor beta chain. The clone's antigen remains unknown. Qualities for individual bases were not recorded, and no much larger clone is one base off. This sample was taken from a study of STAT5B mutations in CD4+ large granular lymphocyte leukemia (dated by TCRdb to between 2021 and 2022). Background for the entire study: Among the healthy controls, the CDR3 'QG' motif was associated with a particular HLA allele. TCRbeta repertoires of CD4+ T-cell large granular lymphocyte leukemia patients were compared with those of healthy blood donors. The purity of purified fractions was confirmed by flow cytometry on FACSCanto II or FACSVerse to exceed 95% among lymphocytes. Broader findings and caveats from the paper: The main leukemic clonotypes were found to be private to each patient, although around 24% of the main leukemic clonotypes were detected at low frequency in the non-leukemic repertoires of other patients. Greater clonality appeared to be present in CD4-sorted patient repertoires than in healthy CD4+ repertoires, and the difference was retained after the putative leukemic clones were removed. The data were not HLA-matched, and the relatively small sample size could explain the higher clonality seen in CD4+ compared with CD8+ T-LGLL. TRBV06-family usage was enriched among the top patient clones (8/27) compared with healthy controls (2/35).

The healthy control group was made up of around 38 blood donors, and the Finnish Red Cross blood service supplied their buffy coats. All TCR-sequenced material derived from peripheral blood: patient blood samples and healthy donor buffy coats. Peripheral blood mononuclear cells were isolated by Ficoll-Hypaque gradient centrifugation. Magnetic purification was used to isolate CD4+ cells from the buffy coats of the healthy controls. Genomic DNA was extracted with the Gentra Puregene Cell and Tissue kit and quantified on a Qubit 2.0 fluorometer. Reading the germline V gene gives CDR1 SGHTA and CDR2 FQGNSA. The CDR3 contains 19 residues, cysteine and phenylalanine counted. Just the 57-base CDR3 DNA is kept, in frame starting at base 1. The germline V and J ends show losses of 5 bases and 6 bases respectively, and no gene match explains 14 bases of the junction. The immunoSEQ assay at survey resolution was used to sequence TCRbeta rearrangements from genomic DNA. The published analysis was carried out like this. In the TCR sequencing data, the lowest productive clonotype frequency that could be detected was 2.59 x 10-5. Only productive TCRbeta rearrangements, meaning sequences that were complete and in-frame, were kept for the analyses. Simpson clonality, calculated in the immunoSEQ Analyzer version 3.0, was used as the measure of sample clonality. Clones were grouped by frequency into very rare, small, medium, large (1-20%) or hyperexpanded (>20%) categories. OLGA 1.2.3 estimated generation probabilities, VDJtools produced V-gene circos plots, VDJdb was queried for specificities, and GLIPH identified CDR3 motifs. The table comes from immuneACCESS by way of TCRdb, which keeps in-frame sequences with V and J called. Part of the clones is missing from these tables; in studies checked, under half for an unresolved V gene and the rest for unknown reasons. V, J and clone size derive from that table, while D and trimming were established from the DNA sequence. The sample contains fewer than 35,000 clones, roughly two thirds of them found a single time. The ten largest clones represent over 0.4% of the sample.

The sequence was obtained from a human donor in good health. The sequence links TRBV7-2 to TRBJ2-2; TRBD2 fits 14 bases in the junction. Sample: CD4+ T cells from blood buffy coats. CDR3 region: CASSPAPGLAGVNAGELFF. The DNA sequence is TGTGCCAGCAGCCCCGCCCCGGGACTAGCGGGGGTAAATGCCGGGGAGCTGTTTTTT.